The entry that follows covers one T cell receptor beta chain sequence. Its antigen is undetermined. This entry belongs to a study of post-analysis software for immune sequencing data. Study at large: The study covered relapsing-remitting, secondary progressive and progressive-relapsing courses of multiple sclerosis. Study observations and caveats: Higher frequency in patients than in controls was seen for five TRBV segments, with TRBV5-6, TRBV5-1 and TRBV20-1 among them. Compared against controls, patients with multiple sclerosis displayed significantly lower normalized Chao1 diversity.

V dropped 8 bases and J dropped 0 bases, with 11 bases sitting between them. The CDR3 is 15 amino acids. The V gene's germline CDR1 is MDHEN and CDR2 SYDVKM. TCR beta cDNA libraries included unique molecular identifiers. With roughly 0.9 to 10 million T cells as the source, some 510,000 cDNA molecules resulted. Each CDR3 protein is one row after TCRdb ran MiXCR on the PCR reads. Of 350,000 to 500,000 distinct CDR3 sequences listed, approximately 42% are singletons. The J gene is TRBJ2-6, the V gene TRBV28; D call uncertain. The receptor's source is a girl aged 2 to 9 with multiple sclerosis. Sample: blood. The CDR3 nucleotides read TGTGCCAGCGGTGATACCAGCTCTGGGGCCAACGTCCTGACTTTC. Its translation is CASGDTSSGANVLTF.